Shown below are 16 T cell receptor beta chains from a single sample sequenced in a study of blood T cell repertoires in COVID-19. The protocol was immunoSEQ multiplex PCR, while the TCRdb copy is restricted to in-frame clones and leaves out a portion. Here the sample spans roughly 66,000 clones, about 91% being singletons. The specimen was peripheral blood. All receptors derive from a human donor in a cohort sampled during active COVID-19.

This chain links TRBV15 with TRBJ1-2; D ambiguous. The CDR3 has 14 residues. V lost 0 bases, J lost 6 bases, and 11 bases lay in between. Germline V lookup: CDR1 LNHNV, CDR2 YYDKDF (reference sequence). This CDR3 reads CATSRDRVNDGYTF. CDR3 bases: TGTGCCACCAGCAGAGATCGGGTCAACGATGGCTACACCTTC.

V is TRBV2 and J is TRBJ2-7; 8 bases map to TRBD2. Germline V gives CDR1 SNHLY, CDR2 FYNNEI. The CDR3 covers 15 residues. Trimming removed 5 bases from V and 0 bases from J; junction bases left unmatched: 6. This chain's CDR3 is CASSKERGSSYEQYF. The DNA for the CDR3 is TGTGCCAGCAGTAAGGAGCGGGGGAGCTCCTACGAGCAGTACTTC.

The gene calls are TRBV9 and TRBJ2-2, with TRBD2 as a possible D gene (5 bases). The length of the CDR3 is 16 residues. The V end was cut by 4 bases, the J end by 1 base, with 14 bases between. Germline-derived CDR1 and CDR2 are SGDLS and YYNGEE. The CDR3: CASSSVQRLNTGELFF. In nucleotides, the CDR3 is TGTGCCAGCAGCTCGGTCCAGCGGCTGAACACCGGGGAGCTGTTTTTT. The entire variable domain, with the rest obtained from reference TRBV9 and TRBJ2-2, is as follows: DSGVTQTPKHLITATGQRVTLRCSPRSGDLSVYWYQQSLDQGLQFLIQYYNGEERAKGNILERFSAQQFPDLHSELNLSSLELGDSALYFCASSSVQRLNTGELFFGEGSRLTVL.

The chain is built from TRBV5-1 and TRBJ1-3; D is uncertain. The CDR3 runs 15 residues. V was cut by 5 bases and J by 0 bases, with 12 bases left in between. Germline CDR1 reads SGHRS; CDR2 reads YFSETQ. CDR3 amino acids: CASSHGEPSGNTIYF. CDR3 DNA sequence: TGCGCCAGCAGTCACGGGGAACCCTCTGGAAACACCATATATTTT.

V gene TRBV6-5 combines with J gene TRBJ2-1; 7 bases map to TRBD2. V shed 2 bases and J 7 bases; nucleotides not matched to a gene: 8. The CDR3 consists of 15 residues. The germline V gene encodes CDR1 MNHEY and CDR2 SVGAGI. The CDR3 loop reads CASSYEGGRVNEQFF. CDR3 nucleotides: TGTGCCAGCAGTTACGAGGGAGGGCGGGTTAATGAGCAGTTCTTC.

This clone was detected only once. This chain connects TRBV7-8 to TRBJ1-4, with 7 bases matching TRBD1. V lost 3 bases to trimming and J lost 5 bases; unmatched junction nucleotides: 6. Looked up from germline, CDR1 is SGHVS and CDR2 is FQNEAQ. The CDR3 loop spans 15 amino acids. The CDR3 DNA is TGTGCCAGCAGCTTGAACAGGGGACACAATGAAAAACTGTTTTTT. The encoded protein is CASSLNRGHNEKLFF.

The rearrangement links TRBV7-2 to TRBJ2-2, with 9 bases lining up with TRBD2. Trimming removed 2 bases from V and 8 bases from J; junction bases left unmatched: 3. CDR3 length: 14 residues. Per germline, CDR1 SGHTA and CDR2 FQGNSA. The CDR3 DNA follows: TGTGCCAGCAGCTTAACCCTAGCGGGGGGGGAGCTGTTTTTT. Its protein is CASSLTLAGGELFF.

CDR3 sequence: CASTRGGGRTEAFF. The CDR3 nucleotides read TGTGCCAGTACCCGAGGGGGGGGGAGAACTGAAGCTTTCTTT. This chain links TRBV19 with TRBJ1-1; D perhaps matches TRBD1 (6 bases). The germline V and J ends were trimmed by 7 bases and 5 bases, with 17 bases remaining between them. The germline V gene has CDR1 LNHDA and CDR2 SQIVND (reference sequence). This CDR3 is built from 14 residues.

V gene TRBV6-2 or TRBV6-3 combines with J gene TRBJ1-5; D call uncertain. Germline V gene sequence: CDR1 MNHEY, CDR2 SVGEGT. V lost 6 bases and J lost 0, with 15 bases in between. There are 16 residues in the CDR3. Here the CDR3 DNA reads TGTGCCAGCAGCCCAGGACGCCGGGGTAGCAATCAGCCCCAGCATTTT. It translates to CASSPGRRGSNQPQHF.

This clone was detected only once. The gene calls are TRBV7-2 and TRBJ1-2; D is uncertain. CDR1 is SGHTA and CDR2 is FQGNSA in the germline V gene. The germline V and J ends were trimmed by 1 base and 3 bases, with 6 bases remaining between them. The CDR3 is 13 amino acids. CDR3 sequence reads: CASSLGGDYGYTF. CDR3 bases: TGTGCCAGCAGCTTAGGAGGAGACTATGGCTACACCTTC.

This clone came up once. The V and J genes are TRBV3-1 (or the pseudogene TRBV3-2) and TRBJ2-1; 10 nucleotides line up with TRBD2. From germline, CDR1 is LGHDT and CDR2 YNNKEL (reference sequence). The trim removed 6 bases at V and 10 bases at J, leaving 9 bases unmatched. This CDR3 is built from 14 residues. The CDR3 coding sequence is TGTGCCAGCAGACCTAGCGGGAGAGCCCTCGAGCAGTTCTTC. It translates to CASRPSGRALEQFF.

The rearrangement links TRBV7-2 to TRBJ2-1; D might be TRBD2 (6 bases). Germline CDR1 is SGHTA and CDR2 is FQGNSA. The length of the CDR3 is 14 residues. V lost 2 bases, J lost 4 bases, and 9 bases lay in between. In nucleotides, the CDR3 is TGTGCCAGCAGCTTACGGGCGGGATACAATGAGCAGTTCTTC. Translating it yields CASSLRAGYNEQFF.

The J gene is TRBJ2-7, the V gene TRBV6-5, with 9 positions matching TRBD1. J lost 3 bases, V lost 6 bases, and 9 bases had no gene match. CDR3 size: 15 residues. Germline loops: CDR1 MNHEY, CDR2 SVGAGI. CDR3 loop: CASRADRGGNYEQYF. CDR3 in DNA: TGTGCCAGCAGAGCGGACAGGGGAGGTAACTACGAGCAGTACTTC.

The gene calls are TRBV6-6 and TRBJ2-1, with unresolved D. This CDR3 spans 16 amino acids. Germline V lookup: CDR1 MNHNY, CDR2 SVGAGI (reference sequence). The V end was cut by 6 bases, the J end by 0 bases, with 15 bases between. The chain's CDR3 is CASSLRHPGSYNEQFF. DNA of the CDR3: TGTGCCAGCAGCCTCAGGCACCCTGGCTCCTACAATGAGCAGTTCTTC.

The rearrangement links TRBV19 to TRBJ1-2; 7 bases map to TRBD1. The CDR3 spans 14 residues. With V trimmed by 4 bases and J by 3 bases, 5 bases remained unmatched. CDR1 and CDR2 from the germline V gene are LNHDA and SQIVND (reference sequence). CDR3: CASSRTGVYYGYTF. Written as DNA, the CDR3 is TGTGCCAGTAGTAGAACAGGGGTCTACTATGGCTACACCTTC.

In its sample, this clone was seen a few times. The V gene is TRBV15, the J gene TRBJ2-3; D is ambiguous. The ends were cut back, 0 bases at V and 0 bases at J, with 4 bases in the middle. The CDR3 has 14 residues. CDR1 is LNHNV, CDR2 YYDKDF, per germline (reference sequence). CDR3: CATSRDKSTDTQYF. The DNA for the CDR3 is TGTGCCACCAGCAGAGATAAAAGCACAGATACGCAGTATTTT.